The entry below describes one T cell receptor beta chain. Germline V gives CDR1 SGHTA, CDR2 FQGTGA. The CDR3 totals 13 residues. The V gene lost 2 bases and the J gene lost 4 bases, with 8 bases spanning the gap. Assay used: immunoSEQ multiplex PCR; TCRdb lists only in-frame clones, some missing. The data show some 62,000 clones, about 88% seen once. The data were taken from a study of technical replicates of blood from several donors. The specimen was PBMCs. The chain links TRBV7-3 to TRBJ2-5; D is undetermined. The TCR originated in a human donor in good health. Some clones in this sample may be carry-over from other donors' samples. CDR3 sequence: CASSLGPGETQYF. CDR3 sequence (DNA): TGTGCCAGCAGCTTAGGGCCTGGAGAGACCCAGTACTTC.